These 17 T cell receptor beta chains came from one sample sequenced in a study (dated by TCRdb to between 2015 and 2016). Library prep was done by multiplex PCR. The sequencer listed for this sample is Ion Torrent PGM. In the 23-patient analysis, TRBV12-4/TRBJ1-2 clonotypes were amplified using adaptor-ligated barcode primers. The public sequencing data were trimmed at Q25 with fastp and processed into clonotypes with MiXCR by TCRdb, which kept only in-frame beta chains. Each CDR3 protein gets just one entry, which takes the most common genes and DNA from the rows behind it. The sample table records hundreds of distinct CDR3 sequences; about 6.3% of these occur just once. The ten largest account for roughly 37% of the sample. CD4+CD25+CD127-/low cells were isolated as Tregs. Input material: tumor-infiltrating Tregs sorted from the breast tumor. Receptor source: a female donor with breast cancer.

This clonotype is medium-sized by share. The chain employs TRBV12-3 or TRBV12-4 and TRBJ1-2, with a tentative D call TRBD1 (5 bases). The CDR3 is 13 residues long. V shed 2 bases and J shed 2 bases, with 6 bases lying between them. CDR3 coding DNA: TGTGCCAGCAGTTTAAGACAGAACTATGGCTACACCTTC. It encodes CASSLRQNYGYTF.

Sample share makes this clonotype medium-sized. The chain carries TRBV12-3 or TRBV12-4 and TRBJ1-2, with 7 bases identical to TRBD1. CDR3 length: 12 amino acids. Unmatched junction bases numbered 5, after V lost 5 bases and J lost 8 bases. CDR3 sequence (DNA): TGTGCCAGCAGTCTTGACAGGGTGGGCTACACCTTC. Translated: CASSLDRVGYTF.

Within the sample, this clonotype is medium-sized. CDR3 loop: CASTPSSENGYTF. CDR3 DNA sequence: TGTGCCAGCACCCCGAGTTCTGAGAATGGCTACACCTTC. The chain uses TRBV12-3 or TRBV12-4 and TRBJ1-2, with unresolved D. The CDR3 has 13 residues. V was clipped by 7 bases and J by 6 bases, with 15 bases between them.

By share, this clonotype counts as medium-sized. This sequence joins TRBV12-3 or TRBV12-4 and TRBJ1-2; D unresolved. The CDR3 consists of 14 residues. V was pared by 7 bases and J by 5 bases, with 17 bases between. The CDR3 loop reads CASNSGEVKYGYTF. The CDR3 nucleotides read TGTGCCAGCAACTCTGGGGAGGTAAAGTATGGCTACACCTTC.

This clonotype is medium-sized by share. The CDR3 loop is CASRDGGHYGYTF. In nucleotides, the CDR3 is TGTGCCAGCAGGGACGGCGGACACTATGGCTACACCTTC. The chain uses TRBV12-3 or TRBV12-4 and TRBJ1-2; D gene unclear. The V gene lost 6 bases and the J gene lost 3 bases, with 11 bases spanning the gap. The CDR3 sequence is 13 residues long.

This clonotype rates as large. The V call is TRBV12-3 or TRBV12-4, the J call TRBJ1-2, with 7 positions matching TRBD1. The V gene end was trimmed by 4 bases and the J gene end by 8 bases; junction bases not matched to a gene: 4. The CDR3 sequence is 12 residues long. The CDR3 bases are TGTGCCAGCAGTTGGGACAGTCAAGGCTACACCTTC. Its translation: CASSWDSQGYTF.

This clonotype rates as medium-sized. The V and J genes are TRBV12-3 or TRBV12-4 and TRBJ1-2; a possible D gene is TRBD1 (5 bases). V was cut by 7 bases and J by 8 bases, with 20 bases left in between. CDR3 length equals 14 residues. This chain's CDR3 is CASTTSGTLGGYTF. CDR3 DNA: TGTGCCAGCACCACCTCCGGGACGCTGGGAGGCTACACCTTC.

The chain couples TRBV12-3 or TRBV12-4 to TRBJ1-2, with a weak D call TRBD1 (5 bases). The V end was cut by 5 bases, the J end by 8 bases, with 15 bases between. The CDR3 is made up of 13 amino acids. CDR3 in DNA: TGTGCCAGCAGTCCATCTGCAGGGTTGGGCTACACCTTC. Encoded protein: CASSPSAGLGYTF.

This clonotype was detected a few times. The chain carries TRBV12-3 or TRBV12-4 and TRBJ1-2; TRBD1 is a possible D gene (5 bases). The CDR3 consists of 16 residues. The V end lost 6 bases, the J end lost 4 bases, and 21 bases lay between the germline ends. The CDR3: CASSRATGRSLYGYTF. CDR3 bases: TGTGCCAGCAGCCGAGCAACGGGACGGAGCCTCTATGGCTACACCTTC.

Sample share makes this clonotype medium-sized. The chain combines TRBV12-3 or TRBV12-4 with TRBJ1-2, with D uncertain. The CDR3 length is 14 residues. V was clipped by 2 bases and J by 1 base, with 8 bases between them. The CDR3: CASSLKQFNYGYTF. Here the CDR3 DNA reads TGTGCCAGCAGTTTAAAACAGTTTAACTATGGCTACACCTTC.

This clonotype is categorized as medium-sized (0.01 to 0.1%). The chain recombines TRBV12-3 or TRBV12-4 with TRBJ1-2; D unclear. The ends were cut back, 7 bases at V and 3 bases at J, with 15 bases in the middle. The CDR3 loop spans 14 amino acids. Written as DNA, the CDR3 is TGTGCCAGCAAATCTGGTTACGACTACTATGGCTACACCTTC. Protein product: CASKSGYDYYGYTF.

This clonotype was detected only a few times. CDR3 residues: CASTVDGRSNYGYTF. The CDR3 DNA reads TGTGCCAGCACCGTGGACGGCCGTTCTAACTATGGCTACACCTTC. V usage is TRBV12-3 or TRBV12-4 and J usage is TRBJ1-2, with D uncertain. CDR3 length: 15 residues. The V and J ends lost 7 bases and 0 bases respectively, with 15 bases between them.

Ten or more counts support this clonotype. The chain couples TRBV12-3 or TRBV12-4 to TRBJ1-2; possible D gene TRBD1, 5 bases. The ends were cut back, 3 bases at V and 4 bases at J, with 9 bases in the middle. This CDR3 has 13 amino acids. This chain's CDR3 is CASSLGLPYGYTF. The DNA of the CDR3 is TGTGCCAGCAGTTTGGGACTCCCCTATGGCTACACCTTC.

This clonotype is medium-sized in the sample. The chain combines TRBV12-3 or TRBV12-4 with TRBJ1-2; D call uncertain. The CDR3 is 11 amino acids. V was cut by 4 bases and J by 3 bases, with 3 bases left in between. The CDR3: CASSWDYGYTF. CDR3 sequence (DNA): TGTGCCAGCAGTTGGGACTATGGCTACACCTTC.

In its sample, this clonotype ranks as medium-sized. The gene calls are TRBV12-3 or TRBV12-4 and TRBJ1-2; D is uncertain. CDR3 length: 16 amino acids. Deletions cut 5 bases from V and 5 bases from J, with 21 bases between. CDR3 sequence reads: CASSERALVPLYGYTF. In DNA, the CDR3 is TGTGCCAGCAGTGAAAGGGCCCTCGTTCCTCTTTATGGCTACACCTTC.

By frequency in the sample, this clonotype is medium-sized. The chain uses TRBV12-3 or TRBV12-4 and TRBJ1-2; D remains unclear. Trimming removed 2 bases from V and 7 bases from J, with 20 bases in between. The CDR3 is made up of 16 amino acids. CDR3: CASSLSLRFAGPGYTF. The DNA of the CDR3 is TGTGCCAGCAGTTTAAGTTTGAGGTTTGCAGGTCCTGGCTACACCTTC.

This rearrangement joins TRBV12-3 or TRBV12-4 to TRBJ1-2; no reliable D call. The CDR3 loop spans 11 amino acids. V lost 3 bases and J 8 bases, leaving 7 bases between the germline ends. In nucleotides, the CDR3 is TGTGCCAGCAGTTTCGGGAGCGGCTACACCTTC. Translated, it gives CASSFGSGYTF.